The entry that follows covers one TCR beta chain sequence. Produced via immunoSEQ multiplex PCR; TCRdb's table is partial and in-frame only. The sample holds 60,000 to 90,000 clones, less than 97% seen once. The data were obtained in a study of technical replicates of blood from a handful of donors. The V gene end was trimmed by 3 bases and the J gene end by 3 bases; junction bases not matched to a gene: 9. The CDR3 totals 15 residues. Germline V lookup: CDR1 GTSNPN, CDR2 SVGIG (reference sequence). The TCR originated in a human donor in good health. Input material: T cells isolated from PBMCs. The rearrangement joins TRBV30 to TRBJ2-7; 9 bases fit TRBD1. This chain's CDR3 is CAWRLGTGPYYEQYF. In DNA form, the CDR3 reads TGTGCCTGGAGACTCGGGACAGGGCCTTACTACGAGCAGTACTTC.